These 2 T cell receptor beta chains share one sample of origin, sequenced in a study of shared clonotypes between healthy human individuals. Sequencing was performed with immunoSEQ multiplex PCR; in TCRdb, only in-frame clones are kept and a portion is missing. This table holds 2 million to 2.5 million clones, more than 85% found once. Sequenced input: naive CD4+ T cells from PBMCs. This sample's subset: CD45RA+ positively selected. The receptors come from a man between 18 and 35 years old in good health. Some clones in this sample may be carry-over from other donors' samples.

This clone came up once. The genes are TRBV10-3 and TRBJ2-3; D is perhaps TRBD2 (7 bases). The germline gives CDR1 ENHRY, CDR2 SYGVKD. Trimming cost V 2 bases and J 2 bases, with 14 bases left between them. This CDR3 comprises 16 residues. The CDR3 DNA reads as TGTGCCATCAGTGAGGCGTGGGGGGGCAACACAGATACGCAGTATTTT. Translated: CAISEAWGGNTDTQYF.

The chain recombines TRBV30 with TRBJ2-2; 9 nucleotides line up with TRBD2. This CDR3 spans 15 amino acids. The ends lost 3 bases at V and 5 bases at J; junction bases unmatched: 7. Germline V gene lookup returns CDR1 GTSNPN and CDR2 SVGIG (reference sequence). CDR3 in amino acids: CAWSRSGRRTGELFF. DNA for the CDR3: TGTGCCTGGAGCCGAAGCGGGAGGCGGACCGGGGAGCTGTTTTTT.